This passage covers 13 T cell receptor beta chains from one sample sequenced in a study of blood T cell repertoires in COVID-19. Assay: immunoSEQ multiplex PCR; the TCRdb copy retains only in-frame clones and omits some. This table holds 330,000 or so clones, over 80% found once. Sequencing was done on a sample of peripheral blood. The receptor set was obtained from a man under 40 with COVID-19, enrolled during active disease.

This clone was observed a single time. V usage is TRBV4-3 and J usage is TRBJ2-7; 7 positions match TRBD2. The CDR3 contains 16 residues. V lost 0 bases to trimming and J lost 7 bases; unmatched junction nucleotides: 12. Per germline, CDR1 LGHNA and CDR2 YSLEER. For the CDR3, the DNA is TGCGCCAGCAGCCAAGACTCAGCGGGATCCCCTAGAGAGCAGTACTTC. This sequence encodes CASSQDSAGSPREQYF.

In this sample, this clone turned up a few times. The gene calls are TRBV7-9 and TRBJ2-1; 14 bases map to TRBD2. Per the germline V gene, CDR1 is SEHNR and CDR2 is FQNEAQ (reference sequence). The CDR3 has 17 amino acids. V shed 4 bases, J shed 7 bases, and the junction held 9 bases outside the gene matches. The chain's CDR3 is CASSSGTSGSIWNEQFF. CDR3 DNA: TGTGCCAGCAGCTCCGGGACTAGCGGGAGTATATGGAATGAGCAGTTCTTC.

The chain is built from TRBV11-2 and TRBJ1-1; no firm D call. The ends were cut back, 5 bases at V and 2 bases at J, with 9 bases in the middle. CDR1 is SGHAT and CDR2 is FQNNGV in the germline V gene. CDR3 size: 13 residues. CDR3 bases: TGTGCCAGCAGCCCTGAGGGTAACACTGAAGCTTTCTTT. Translation gives CASSPEGNTEAFF.

In the case of this clone: Other DNA sequences from this sample encode an identical CDR3 as well. The genes are TRBV7-2 and TRBJ2-2, with TRBD2 as a possible D gene (5 bases). CDR3 length: 16 amino acids. Deletions cut 1 base from V and 2 bases from J, with 11 bases between. Germline lookup yields CDR1 SGHTA and CDR2 FQGNSA. In DNA form, the CDR3 reads TGTGCCAGCAGCTTAGGCGCGGGCCTCAACACCGGGGAGCTGTTTTTT. Protein product: CASSLGAGLNTGELFF.

The V call is TRBV29-1, the J call TRBJ1-2; 8 positions agree with TRBD1. This CDR3 spans 17 amino acids. V trimming: 5 bases; J trimming: 0 bases; junction bases outside the gene matches: 14. Germline-derived CDR1 and CDR2 are SQVTM and ANQGSEA. The CDR3: CSVLRTTGGSANYGYTF. The CDR3 region has the DNA TGCAGCGTTTTGAGAACAACAGGGGGTTCAGCTAACTATGGCTACACCTTC.

The V and J genes are TRBV6-4 and TRBJ2-1; 9 bases match TRBD2. Germline V gene sequence: CDR1 MRHNA, CDR2 SNTAGT. This CDR3 has 16 residues. Losses at the gene ends were 6 bases for V and 9 bases for J; bases not matched to a gene: 15. The CDR3 DNA reads as TGTGCCAGCAGCAAACAGGTTTCTCTAGCGGGGACTGAGCAGTTCTTC. Protein sequence: CASSKQVSLAGTEQFF.

The chain couples TRBV5-1 to TRBJ2-1; 10 bases match TRBD2. Trimming at V came to 5 bases and at J to 15 bases, leaving 20 bases not matched to a gene. The CDR3 totals 16 residues. Germline loops: CDR1 SGHRS, CDR2 YFSETQ. The CDR3: CASSRGGQREGAGGFF. In nucleotides, the CDR3 is TGCGCCAGCAGTCGAGGAGGTCAGCGGGAGGGCGCAGGAGGGTTCTTC.

V gene TRBV2 combines with J gene TRBJ1-3; weak D call: TRBD1 (5 bases). V gave up 10 bases and J gave up 4 bases, with 14 bases separating them. Germline V gene lookup returns CDR1 SNHLY and CDR2 FYNNEI. CDR3 length equals 13 residues. The CDR3 here is CATSSRGGNTIYF. The CDR3 DNA is TGTGCCACCTCCAGCCGGGGGGGAAACACCATATATTTT. Together with reference TRBV2 and TRBJ1-3, the CDR3 gives the full variable domain: EPEVTQTPSHQVTQMGQEVILRCVPISNHLYFYWYRQILGQKVEFLVSFYNNEISEKSEIFDDQFSVERPDGSNFTLKIRSTKLEDSAMYFCATSSRGGNTIYFGEGSWLTVV.

The chain couples TRBV5-4 to TRBJ2-2, with TRBD1 identical over 8 bases. V lost 4 bases and J lost 0; bases outside the gene matches: 2. Germline CDR1 and CDR2: SGHNT and YYREEE (reference sequence). The CDR3 runs 15 residues. The CDR3 coding sequence is TGTGCCAGCAGCGGGGACAGGACGAACACCGGGGAGCTGTTTTTT. Protein: CASSGDRTNTGELFF.

V is TRBV6-2 or TRBV6-3 and J is TRBJ1-1; TRBD1 agrees at 7 bases. The germline gives CDR1 MNHEY, CDR2 SVGEGT. Germline trimming cut 5 bases from V and 0 bases from J; bases unmatched to any gene: 3. The CDR3 totals 14 residues. The CDR3 nucleotides are TGTGCCAGCAGTACTACAGGGGTGAACACTGAAGCTTTCTTT. Protein sequence: CASSTTGVNTEAFF.

The chain links TRBV3-1 (or the pseudogene TRBV3-2) to TRBJ2-5; 7 positions match TRBD2. The CDR3 is made up of 13 amino acids. Germline assignment: CDR1 LGHDT and CDR2 YNNKEL (reference sequence). V shed 3 bases, J shed 2 bases, and the junction held 0 bases outside the gene matches. The CDR3 sequence is CASSHGGQETQYF. The CDR3, as DNA: TGTGCCAGCAGCCACGGGGGGCAAGAGACCCAGTACTTC.

The rearrangement uses TRBV6-4 and TRBJ1-2, with a possible D match to TRBD1 (6 bases). In germline, CDR1 is MRHNA, CDR2 SNTAGT. V lost 4 bases to trimming and J lost 5 bases, with 17 bases between them. The CDR3 sequence is 15 residues long. The CDR3 protein is CASSADTGNRYGYTF. The CDR3 DNA reads TGTGCCAGCAGTGCCGACACAGGGAACCGGTATGGCTACACCTTC.

This rearrangement joins TRBV6-6 to TRBJ1-5; D unresolved. This CDR3 comprises 12 residues. Trimming removed 7 bases from V and 5 bases from J, with 9 bases in between. Germline CDR1 reads MNHNY; CDR2 reads SVGAGI (reference sequence). The CDR3 bases are TGTGCCAGCAACGGAGATTATCAGCCCCAGCATTTT. It is translated as CASNGDYQPQHF.